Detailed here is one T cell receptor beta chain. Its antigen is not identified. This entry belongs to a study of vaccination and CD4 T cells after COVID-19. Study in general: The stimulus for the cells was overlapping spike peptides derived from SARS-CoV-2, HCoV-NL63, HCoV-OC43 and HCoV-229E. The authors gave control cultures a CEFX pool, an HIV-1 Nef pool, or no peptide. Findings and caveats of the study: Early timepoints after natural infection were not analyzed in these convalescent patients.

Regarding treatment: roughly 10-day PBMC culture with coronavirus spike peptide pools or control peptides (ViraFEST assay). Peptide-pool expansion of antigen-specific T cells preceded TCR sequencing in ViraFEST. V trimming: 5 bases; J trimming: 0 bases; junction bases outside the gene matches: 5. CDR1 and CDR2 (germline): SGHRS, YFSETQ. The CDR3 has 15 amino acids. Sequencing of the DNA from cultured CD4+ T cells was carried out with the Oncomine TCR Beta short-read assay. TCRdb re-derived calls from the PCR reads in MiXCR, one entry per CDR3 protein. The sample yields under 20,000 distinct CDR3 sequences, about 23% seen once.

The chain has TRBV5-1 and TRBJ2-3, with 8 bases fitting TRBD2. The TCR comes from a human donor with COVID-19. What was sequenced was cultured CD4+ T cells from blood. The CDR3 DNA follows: TGCGCCAGCAGTCCACGGGGGGGCAGCACAGATACGCAGTATTTT. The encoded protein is CASSPRGGSTDTQYF.